Here is one T cell receptor beta chain with its context. The V end was cut by 6 bases, the J end by 4 bases, with 16 bases between. This CDR3 comprises 14 residues. These data are taken from a study of early T cells in non-severe SARS-CoV-2 infection. Background on the study: Chains were unpaired, as sequencing was done on bulk RNA from unsorted whole blood.

Individual cDNA molecules received unique molecular identifiers during library preparation. TCRdb reanalysed the 5' RACE reads using MiXCR and keeps one entry per CDR3 protein. The sample lists around 98,000 distinct CDR3 sequences, approximately 10% occurring once. The sequenced sample was whole blood. The chain has TRBV12-3 or TRBV12-4 and TRBJ2-7; D tentatively reads TRBD1 or TRBD2 (5 bases each). The TCR originated in an adult who was a healthcare worker with PCR-confirmed SARS-CoV-2 infection or an uninfected control (not recorded which). In DNA, the CDR3 is TGTGCCAGCAGCTTCCGGGACCGAGATTACGAGCAGTACTTC. Amino acids: CASSFRDRDYEQYF.